This TCR beta chain was identified during a study of blood T cell repertoires in COVID-19. Those who participated ranged in age from roughly 18 to 89 years and resided in 20 to 30 US areas. Repertoires were generated with immunoSEQ multiplex PCR, while TCRdb's copy carries only in-frame clones and drops some. The table records fewer than 250,000 clones, roughly 80% of them present only once. V was shortened by 7 bases and J by 3 bases, with 11 bases between the two germline ends. This CDR3 has 13 residues. The source of this sequence is a woman between 50 and 59 years old who had been exposed to COVID-19. The chain links TRBV12-3 or TRBV12-4 to TRBJ2-3; perhaps TRBD1 as D (5 bases). The specimen sequenced was PBMCs or T cells enriched from blood (not recorded which). CDR3: CASIESGTDTQYF. CDR3 DNA: TGTGCCAGCATTGAGTCAGGGACAGATACGCAGTATTTT.